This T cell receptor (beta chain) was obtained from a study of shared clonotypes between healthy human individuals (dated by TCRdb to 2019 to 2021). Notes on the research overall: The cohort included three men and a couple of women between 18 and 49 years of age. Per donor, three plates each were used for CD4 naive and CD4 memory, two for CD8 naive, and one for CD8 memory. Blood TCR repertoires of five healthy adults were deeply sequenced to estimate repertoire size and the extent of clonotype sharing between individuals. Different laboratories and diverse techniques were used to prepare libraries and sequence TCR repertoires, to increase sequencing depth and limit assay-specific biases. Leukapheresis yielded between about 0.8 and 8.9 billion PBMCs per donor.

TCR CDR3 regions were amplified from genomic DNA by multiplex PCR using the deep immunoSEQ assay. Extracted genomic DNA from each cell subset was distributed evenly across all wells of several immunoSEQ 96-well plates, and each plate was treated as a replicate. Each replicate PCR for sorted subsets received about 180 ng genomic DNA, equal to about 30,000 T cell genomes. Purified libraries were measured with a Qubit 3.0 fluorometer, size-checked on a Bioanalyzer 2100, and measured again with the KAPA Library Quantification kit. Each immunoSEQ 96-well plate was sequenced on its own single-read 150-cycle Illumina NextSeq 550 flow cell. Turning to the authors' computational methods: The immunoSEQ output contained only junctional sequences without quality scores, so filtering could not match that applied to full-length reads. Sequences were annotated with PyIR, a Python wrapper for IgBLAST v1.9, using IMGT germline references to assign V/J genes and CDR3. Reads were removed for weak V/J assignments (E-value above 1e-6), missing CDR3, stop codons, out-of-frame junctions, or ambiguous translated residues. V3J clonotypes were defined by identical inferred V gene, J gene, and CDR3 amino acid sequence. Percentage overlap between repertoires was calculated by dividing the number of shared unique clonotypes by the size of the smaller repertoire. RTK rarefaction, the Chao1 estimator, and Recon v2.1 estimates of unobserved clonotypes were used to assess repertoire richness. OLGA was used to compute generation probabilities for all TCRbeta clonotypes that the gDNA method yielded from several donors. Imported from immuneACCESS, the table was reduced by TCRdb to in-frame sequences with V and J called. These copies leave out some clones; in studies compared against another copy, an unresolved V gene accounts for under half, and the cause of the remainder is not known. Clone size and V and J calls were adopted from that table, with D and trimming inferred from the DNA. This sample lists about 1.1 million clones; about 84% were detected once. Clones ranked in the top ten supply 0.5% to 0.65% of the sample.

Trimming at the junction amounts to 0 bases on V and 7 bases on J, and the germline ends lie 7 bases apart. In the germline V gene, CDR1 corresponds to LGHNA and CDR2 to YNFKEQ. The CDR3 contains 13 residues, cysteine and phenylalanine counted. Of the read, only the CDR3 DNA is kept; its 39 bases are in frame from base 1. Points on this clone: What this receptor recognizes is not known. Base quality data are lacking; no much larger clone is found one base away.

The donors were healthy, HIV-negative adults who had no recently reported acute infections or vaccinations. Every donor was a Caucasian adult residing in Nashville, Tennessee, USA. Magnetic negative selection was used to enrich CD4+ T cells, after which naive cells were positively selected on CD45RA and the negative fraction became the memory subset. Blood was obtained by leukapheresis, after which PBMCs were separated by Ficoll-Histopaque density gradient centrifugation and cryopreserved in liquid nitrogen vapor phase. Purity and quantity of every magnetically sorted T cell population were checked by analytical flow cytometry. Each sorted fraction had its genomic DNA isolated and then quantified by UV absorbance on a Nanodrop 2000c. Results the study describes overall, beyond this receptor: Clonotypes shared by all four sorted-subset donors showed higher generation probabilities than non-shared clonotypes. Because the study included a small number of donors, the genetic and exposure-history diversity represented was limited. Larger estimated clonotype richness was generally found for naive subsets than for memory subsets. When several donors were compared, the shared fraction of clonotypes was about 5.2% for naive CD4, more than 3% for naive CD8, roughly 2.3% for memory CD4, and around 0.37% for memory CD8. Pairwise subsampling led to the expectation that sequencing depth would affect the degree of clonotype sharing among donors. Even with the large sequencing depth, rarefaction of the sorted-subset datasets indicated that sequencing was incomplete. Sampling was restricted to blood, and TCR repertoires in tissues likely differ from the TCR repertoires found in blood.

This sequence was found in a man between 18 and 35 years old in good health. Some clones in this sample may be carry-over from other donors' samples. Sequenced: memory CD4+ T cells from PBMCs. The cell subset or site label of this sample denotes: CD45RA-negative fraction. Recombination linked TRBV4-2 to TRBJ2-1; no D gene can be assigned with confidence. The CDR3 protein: CASSQDSRNEQFF. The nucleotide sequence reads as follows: TGTGCCAGCAGCCAAGATTCCCGGAATGAGCAGTTCTTC.